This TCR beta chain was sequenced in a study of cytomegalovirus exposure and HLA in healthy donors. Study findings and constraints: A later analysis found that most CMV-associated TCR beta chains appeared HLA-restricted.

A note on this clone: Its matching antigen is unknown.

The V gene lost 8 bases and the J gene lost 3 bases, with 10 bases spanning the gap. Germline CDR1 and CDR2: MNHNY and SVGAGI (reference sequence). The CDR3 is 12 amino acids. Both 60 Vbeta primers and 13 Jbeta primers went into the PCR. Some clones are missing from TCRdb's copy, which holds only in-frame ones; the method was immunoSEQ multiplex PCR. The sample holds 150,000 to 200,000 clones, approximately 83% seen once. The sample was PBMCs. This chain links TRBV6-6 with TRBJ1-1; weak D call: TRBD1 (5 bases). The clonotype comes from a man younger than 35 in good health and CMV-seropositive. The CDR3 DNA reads TGTGCCAGCTTTGGGGGGGACACTGAAGCTTTCTTT. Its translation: CASFGGDTEAFF.